Below, one T cell receptor beta chain is given with its context. PCR primers comprised 60 Vbeta and 13 Jbeta primers. The method was immunoSEQ multiplex PCR; TCRdb's version includes in-frame clones alone and lacks a portion of them. The table has 150,000 to 200,000 clones, around 81% seen once. This entry comes from a study of cytomegalovirus exposure and HLA in healthy donors. The V gene end was trimmed by 3 bases and the J gene end by 2 bases; junction bases not matched to a gene: 5. The CDR3 sequence is 15 residues long. The germline V gene encodes CDR1 KGHSH and CDR2 LQKENI. The receptor comes from a woman between 18 and 30 years old in good health and CMV-seropositive. Material: PBMCs. J is TRBJ1-2 and V is TRBV18; the match to TRBD1 covers 8 bases. CDR3 region: CASSPRQGKNYGYTF. CDR3 in DNA: TGTGCCAGCTCACCCAGACAGGGGAAAAACTATGGCTACACCTTC. Based on the CDR3 plus reference TRBV18 and TRBJ1-2, the full variable domain is NAGVMQNPRHLVRRRGQEARLRCSPMKGHSHVYWYRQLPEEGLKFMVYLQKENIIDESGMPKERFSAEFPKEGPSILRIQQVVRGDSAAYFCASSPRQGKNYGYTFGSGTRLTVV.